This paragraph reports one T cell receptor beta chain. These data originate in a study of T cell changes during pregnancy in multiple sclerosis. CDR3 length equals 12 residues. The V gene lost 2 bases and the J gene lost 7 bases, with 6 bases spanning the gap. Germline V lookup: CDR1 MNHEY, CDR2 SVGAGI. Here immunoSEQ multiplex PCR was the method, and the copy in TCRdb shows in-frame clones only, minus some. The sample yields approximately 100,000 clones, roughly nine tenths seen once. Sample: peripheral blood, taken after pregnancy. J is TRBJ1-5 and V is TRBV6-5; D gene uncertain. This sequence was found in a female donor with multiple sclerosis, enrolled in a pregnancy study. The CDR3 DNA reads TGTGCCAGCAGTTACGAGAGGCAGCCCCAGCATTTT. Amino acid sequence: CASSYERQPQHF.